Listed here are 22 T cell receptor beta chains from one sample, sequenced in a study of OX40 agonist ivuxolimab in advanced cancers. Only in-frame clones appear in the TCRdb table, and some are missing; sequencing was by immunoSEQ multiplex PCR. The top ten hold 9.8% of the sample, which has fewer than 80,000 clones, 80% to 90% seen once. Sequencing was performed on CD4+ or CD8+ T cells sorted from blood, taken in a trial of the OX40 agonist ivuxolimab. The receptors were sampled from an adult with an advanced solid tumor such as melanoma, head and neck, liver or kidney cancer.

This clone was recorded only once. DNA of the CDR3: TGTGCCAGCAGCTTCGGAGGGGGAGCCGGGGAGCTGTTTTTT. Its protein product is CASSFGGGAGELFF. V is TRBV11-3 and J is TRBJ2-2; D may correspond to TRBD1 or TRBD2 (6 bases each). Germline V gene lookup returns CDR1 SGHNT and CDR2 YENEEA. The V and J ends lost 3 bases and 6 bases respectively, with 11 bases between them. This CDR3 region has 14 residues.

V is TRBV2 and J is TRBJ1-5; TRBD1 might be the D (6 bases). Trimming removed 0 bases at V and 5 bases at J, with 11 bases between. Germline V gives CDR1 SNHLY, CDR2 FYNNEI. The CDR3 spans 15 residues. This CDR3 is CASSEAGARYQPQHF. The CDR3 DNA follows: TGTGCCAGCAGTGAAGCGGGGGCGCGTTATCAGCCCCAGCATTTT.

The chain links TRBV11-2 to TRBJ1-1; D is possibly TRBD1 (5 bases). CDR1 and CDR2 (germline): SGHAT, FQNNGV. This CDR3 has 15 amino acids. Trimming removed 0 bases at V and 1 base at J, with 9 bases between. CDR3 DNA sequence: TGTGCCAGCAGCTTAGATGGGAGGGGGAACACTGAAGCTTTCTTT. The encoded protein is CASSLDGRGNTEAFF.

The chain joins TRBV19 to TRBJ2-1; TRBD2 aligns across 11 bases. V was clipped by 1 base and J by 0 bases; unmatched bases: 5. CDR3 length: 18 amino acids. The germline V gene encodes CDR1 LNHDA and CDR2 SQIVND (reference sequence). CDR3 nucleotides: TGTGCCAGTAGTATAGGTCTAGCGGGAGGTCACTCCTACAATGAGCAGTTCTTC. Amino acid sequence: CASSIGLAGGHSYNEQFF.

CDR3 nucleotides: TGCGCCAGCAGCACCAGGGTAGGCCACGAGCAGTACTTC. The encoded protein is CASSTRVGHEQYF. The chain uses TRBV5-1 and TRBJ2-7; D might be TRBD1 (5 bases). CDR3 size: 13 residues. In germline, CDR1 is SGHRS, CDR2 YFSETQ. Trimming stripped 4 bases from V and 5 bases from J, with 13 bases between.

This chain links TRBV9 with TRBJ2-3; the D is unclear. V lost 0 bases and J lost 3, with 8 bases in between. Germline V lookup: CDR1 SGDLS, CDR2 YYNGEE. The CDR3 extends over 14 amino acids. CDR3 region: CASSVEAVTDTQYF. CDR3 in DNA: TGTGCCAGCAGCGTAGAAGCAGTGACAGATACGCAGTATTTT.

This chain connects TRBV6-5 to TRBJ2-1; no firm D call. From germline, CDR1 is MNHEY and CDR2 SVGAGI. The CDR3 is made up of 15 amino acids. V lost 2 bases and J 0 bases, leaving 8 bases between the germline ends. The CDR3 loop reads CASSYGRSSYNEQFF. DNA of the CDR3: TGTGCCAGCAGTTACGGCAGGAGCTCCTACAATGAGCAGTTCTTC.

The CDR3 sequence is CASSLVPSGRGNTGELFF. CDR3 DNA sequence: TGCGCCAGCAGCTTGGTCCCTAGCGGGAGAGGGAACACCGGGGAGCTGTTTTTT. The chain carries TRBV5-1 and TRBJ2-2; 10 bases are a match to TRBD2. Trimming at V came to 0 bases and at J to 1 base, leaving 6 bases not matched to a gene. This CDR3 spans 18 amino acids. Looked up from germline, CDR1 is SGHRS and CDR2 is YFSETQ.

This clone was seen a single time. The chain has TRBV11-3 and TRBJ2-5, with TRBD2 as a possible D gene (6 bases). This CDR3 comprises 14 residues. With 4 bases removed from V and 1 base from J, the gap between germline ends came to 10 bases. Germline V lookup: CDR1 SGHNT, CDR2 YENEEA. Written as DNA, the CDR3 is TGTGCCAGCAGCTCCGGGAGTTCCCAAGAGACCCAGTACTTC. Translation gives CASSSGSSQETQYF.

The V gene is TRBV12-5, the J gene TRBJ2-1; 8 bases line up with TRBD2. The CDR3 is 16 amino acids. After removal of 7 bases from V and 7 bases from J, the junction contained 15 bases not matched to a gene. Germline V gene data show CDR1 as LGHNT and CDR2 as FRNRAP. CDR3 residues: CASAPSLAGLENEQFF. The DNA of the CDR3 is TGTGCTAGTGCCCCATCCCTAGCGGGCTTGGAGAATGAGCAGTTCTTC.

V usage is TRBV7-2 and J usage is TRBJ2-5; possible D gene TRBD2, 5 bases. The germline gives CDR1 SGHTA, CDR2 FQGNSA. The V and J ends lost 4 bases and 5 bases respectively, with 8 bases between them. The CDR3 loop spans 12 amino acids. The CDR3 region has the DNA TGTGCCAGCAGCTCAGAGCGGGAGACCCAGTACTTC. It yields the protein CASSSERETQYF.

The chain employs TRBV2 and TRBJ2-5, with D perhaps TRBD1 (5 bases). Germline V gene lookup returns CDR1 SNHLY and CDR2 FYNNEI. The length of the CDR3 is 13 residues. The V and J ends lost 5 bases and 2 bases respectively, with 9 bases between them. In nucleotides, the CDR3 is TGTGCCAGCAGTACAGGTGATCAAGAGACCCAGTACTTC. Translating gives CASSTGDQETQYF.

The genes are TRBV19 and TRBJ2-1; maybe TRBD2 (6 bases). This CDR3 comprises 15 residues. Germline V gene lookup returns CDR1 LNHDA and CDR2 SQIVND (reference sequence). V lost 7 bases and J lost 2, with 15 bases in between. The CDR3 DNA reads TGTGCCAGTACCATAACTGGGGGGACCTACAATGAGCAGTTCTTC. Its translation is CASTITGGTYNEQFF.

The genes are TRBV19 and TRBJ2-5, with unresolved D. TRBJ2-7 matches the DNA end more closely, so the J call is doubtful. The V gene's germline CDR1 is LNHDA and CDR2 SQIVND (reference sequence). This CDR3 comprises 13 residues. CDR3: CASSISGPYEQYF. In nucleotides, the CDR3 is TGTGCCAGTAGTATTTCTGGCCCCTACGAGCAGTACTTC.

In this sample, this clone turned up once. The rearrangement links TRBV10-2 to TRBJ1-1; D gene uncertain. V shed 1 base and J shed 0 bases, with 0 bases lying between them. Germline CDR1 is WSHSY and CDR2 is SAAADI. The CDR3 covers 12 residues. The CDR3 nucleotides are TGCGCCAGCAGTGAGTTGAACACTGAAGCTTTCTTT. It codes for CASSELNTEAFF.

The genes are TRBV11-3 and TRBJ2-2, with 8 bases matching TRBD1. CDR1 is SGHNT and CDR2 is YENEEA in the germline V gene. Germline trimming cut 8 bases from V and 2 bases from J; bases unmatched to any gene: 7. The CDR3 extends over 15 amino acids. CDR3 residues: CASGWTGKNTGELFF. In DNA, the CDR3 is TGTGCCAGCGGCTGGACAGGGAAAAACACCGGGGAGCTGTTTTTT.

The V and J genes are TRBV5-1 and TRBJ2-5, with 14 bases identical to TRBD2. The CDR3 covers 16 residues. V lost 4 bases, J lost 5 bases, and 7 bases stayed unmatched. Germline V gene data show CDR1 as SGHRS and CDR2 as YFSETQ. The CDR3 here is CASSRLAGGSVETQYF. The CDR3 DNA is TGCGCCAGCAGCCGACTAGCGGGGGGGTCCGTCGAGACCCAGTACTTC.

The chain combines TRBV5-5 with TRBJ2-5; D unclear. Germline assignment: CDR1 SGHKS and CDR2 YYEKEE (reference sequence). This CDR3 contains 15 residues. V dropped 2 bases and J dropped 2 bases, with 13 bases sitting between them. CDR3 amino acids: CASSLLTTDQETQYF. The CDR3, as DNA: TGTGCCAGCAGCTTATTAACGACCGATCAAGAGACCCAGTACTTC. The whole variable domain, filled in from reference TRBV5-5 and TRBJ2-5, reads DAGVTQSPTHLIKTRGQQVTLRCSPISGHKSVSWYQQVLGQGPQFIFQYYEKEERGRGNFPDRFSARQFPNYSSELNVNALLLGDSALYLCASSLLTTDQETQYFGPGTRLLVL.

The chain joins TRBV11-1 to TRBJ2-4; TRBD2 matches 7 bases. This CDR3 is 14 amino acids long. Germline V CDR1 and CDR2: SGHAT, FQDESV (reference sequence). The ends lost 3 bases at V and 1 base at J; junction bases unmatched: 0. The CDR3 loop is CASSLGGAKNIQYF. The CDR3, as DNA: TGTGCCAGCAGCTTGGGGGGGGCCAAAAACATTCAGTACTTC. The variable domain in full, with the rest retrieved from reference TRBV11-1 and TRBJ2-4, is EAEVAQSPRYKITEKSQAVAFWCDPISGHATLYWYRQILGQGPELLVQFQDESVVDDSQLPKDRFSAERLKGVDSTLKIQPAELGDSAMYLCASSLGGAKNIQYFGAGTRLSVL.

This chain links TRBV29-1 with TRBJ2-1; 9 bases align to TRBD2. This CDR3 has 14 amino acids. Trimming cost V 6 bases and J 4 bases; bases outside gene matches: 7. The germline V gene has CDR1 SQVTM and CDR2 ANQGSEA. The CDR3 DNA reads as TGCAGCGTCGTAGCGGGGGCGGGATACAATGAGCAGTTCTTC. Translation: CSVVAGAGYNEQFF.

The rearrangement links TRBV5-1 to TRBJ2-5; 8 bases fit TRBD2. The J call could be wrong; TRBJ2-7 is a better fit for the DNA end. The CDR3 spans 15 residues. The V gene's germline CDR1 is SGHRS and CDR2 YFSETQ. The CDR3 here is CASSTTGGRSYEQYF. The CDR3 nucleotides are TGCGCCAGCAGCACCACGGGAGGGAGATCCTACGAGCAGTACTTC.

The chain is built from TRBV7-9 and TRBJ2-5; 7 nucleotides match TRBD1. The J call is doubtful: the DNA matches TRBJ2-7 better. The CDR3 is made up of 13 amino acids. The V gene's germline CDR1 is SEHNR and CDR2 FQNEAQ (reference sequence). Here the CDR3 DNA reads TGTGCCAGCAGCCCTTGGGACAGCTACGAGCAGTACTTC. It codes for CASSPWDSYEQYF.